This TCR beta chain was recorded in a study of identical twins. A template switching step contributed a universal primer site, while unique molecular identifiers were present in the cDNA. TCRdb fed the 5' RACE reads into MiXCR, producing one record per CDR3 protein. The sample includes 1.5 million or so distinct CDR3 sequences, about 32% of them seen just once. Germline V gene lookup returns CDR1 SGHRS and CDR2 YFSETQ. The V end was cut by 7 bases, the J end by 1 base, with 10 bases between. There are 13 residues in the CDR3. General observations from the study: Models underestimated how often monozygotic twins shared out-of-frame TCR alpha.

A remark on this clonotype: Its antigen is currently unknown.

The receptor comes from a newborn girl in good health. Source material: cord blood. The V gene is TRBV5-1, the J gene TRBJ2-3; tentatively, D is TRBD2 (5 bases). The CDR3 sequence: CASGESGTDTQYF. CDR3 DNA: TGCGCCAGCGGGGAGTCTGGCACAGATACGCAGTATTTT. Together with reference TRBV5-1 and TRBJ2-3, the CDR3 gives the full variable domain: KAGVTQTPRYLIKTRGQQVTLSCSPISGHRSVSWYQQTPGQGLQFLFEYFSETQRNKGNFPGRFSGRQFSNSRSEMNVSTLELGDSALYLCASGESGTDTQYFGPGTRLTVL.